The 8 T cell receptor beta chains below come from one sample, sequenced in a study of blood T cell repertoires in COVID-19. TCRdb's table, derived via immunoSEQ multiplex PCR, lists solely in-frame clones and lacks some. Here the sample spans approximately 180,000 clones, 65% to 85% being singletons. Specimen: peripheral blood. The receptor set was obtained from a woman aged 40 to 49 with COVID-19, enrolled during active disease.

This chain's CDR3 is CASSIGGQPQHF. CDR3 nucleotides: TGTGCCAGCAGTATAGGGGGACAGCCCCAGCATTTT. The V call is TRBV2, the J call TRBJ1-5; D possibly corresponds to TRBD1 (6 bases). The CDR3 has 12 residues. V lost 5 bases, J lost 7 bases, and 9 bases lay in between. Per germline, CDR1 SNHLY and CDR2 FYNNEI.

This chain connects TRBV10-2 to TRBJ2-7; tentative D call: TRBD1 (5 bases). With 8 bases removed from V and 5 bases from J, the gap between germline ends came to 13 bases. The germline CDR1 and CDR2 sequences are WSHSY and SAAADI. The CDR3 totals 12 residues. The CDR3 region is CASGFIGDEQYF. CDR3 nucleotides: TGCGCCAGCGGATTTATAGGGGACGAGCAGTACTTC.

This chain joins TRBV5-8 and TRBJ1-1; no clear D gene. CDR3 length equals 14 residues. CDR1 is SGHTS and CDR2 is YDEGEE in the germline V gene. Deletions cut 0 bases from V and 1 base from J, with 7 bases between. As DNA, the CDR3 is TGTGCCAGCAGCTTGGGCGGCGGGAACACTGAAGCTTTCTTT. Its protein is CASSLGGGNTEAFF.

DNA of the CDR3: TGCGCCAGCAGCCTTACAGAAACCGGGGAGCTGTTTTTT. Protein: CASSLTETGELFF. The chain combines TRBV5-1 with TRBJ2-2; D is unresolved. Germline-derived CDR1 and CDR2 are SGHRS and YFSETQ. Trimming took 4 bases from V and 5 from J, leaving 9 bases between them. This CDR3 comprises 13 residues.

The V and J genes are TRBV29-1 and TRBJ1-2; D possibly corresponds to TRBD1 (6 bases). V was clipped by 4 bases and J by 0 bases, with 18 bases between them. The V gene's germline CDR1 is SQVTM and CDR2 ANQGSEA. The CDR3 length is 16 residues. This chain's CDR3 is CSVAKGRGEANYGYTF. The CDR3 nucleotides read TGCAGCGTTGCAAAAGGGAGGGGGGAGGCTAACTATGGCTACACCTTC.

This chain links TRBV10-1 with TRBJ2-7; TRBD1 aligns across 8 bases. The CDR3 runs to 12 residues. The ends lost 4 bases at V and 9 bases at J; junction bases unmatched: 5. CDR1 and CDR2 (germline): WNHNN, SYGVQD (reference sequence). The DNA for the CDR3 is TGCGCCAGCAGTGGGACAGGGTCCGGGCAGTACTTC. This sequence encodes CASSGTGSGQYF.

Written as DNA, the CDR3 is TGTGCCAGTAATAGGGGCCGCTCTGGGGCCAACGTCCTGACTTTC. Amino acids: CASNRGRSGANVLTF. V and J are TRBV19 and TRBJ2-6; D is possibly TRBD1 (5 bases). Trimming took 7 bases from V and 0 from J, leaving 10 bases between them. This CDR3 contains 15 residues. Germline lookup yields CDR1 LNHDA and CDR2 SQIVND (reference sequence).

This chain links TRBV2 with TRBJ2-7; 8 bases fit TRBD1. Germline assignment: CDR1 SNHLY and CDR2 FYNNEI. With V trimmed by 5 bases and J by 3 bases, 3 bases remained unmatched. The CDR3 spans 13 residues. CDR3 in DNA: TGTGCCAGCAGTCGTGGACAGGGCTACGAGCAGTACTTC. It codes for CASSRGQGYEQYF. The variable domain in full, with the rest retrieved from reference TRBV2 and TRBJ2-7, is EPEVTQTPSHQVTQMGQEVILRCVPISNHLYFYWYRQILGQKVEFLVSFYNNEISEKSEIFDDQFSVERPDGSNFTLKIRSTKLEDSAMYFCASSRGQGYEQYFGPGTRLTVT.